This TCR beta chain is drawn from a study of T-cell reconstitution after alpha-beta-depleted transplantation in children. General study findings and limits: Newly produced T cells mostly accounted for T-cell counts and diversity one year post-transplant. Approximately two months post-transplant, alpha-beta T cells reportedly originated from several hundred expanded graft clones.

This clonotype appeared a few times. The antigen is unknown. Preparation of the TCRbeta library involved a method that used unique molecular identifiers. TCRdb re-called the PCR reads with MiXCR, one entry per CDR3 protein. This table has about 200,000 distinct CDR3 sequences, roughly 8.1% appearing once. V shed 0 bases and J 6 bases; nucleotides not matched to a gene: 7. CDR3 size: 15 residues. In germline, CDR1 is ENHRY, CDR2 SYGVKD. The chain carries TRBV10-3 and TRBJ2-7; 8 bases match TRBD2. The input for sequencing was PBMCs, mostly from graft donor cells, taken 360 days after TCRalphabeta/CD19-depleted stem cell transplant. The origin of this receptor is a male patient under 10 years old who had a stem cell transplant for acute myeloid leukemia, so the T cells may come from the graft donor. The CDR3 coding sequence is TGTGCCATCAGTGAGTCGAGGCGGGAGGTCCCCGAGCAGTACTTC. Its protein product is CAISESRREVPEQYF.